This T cell receptor beta chain is from a study of Ad26.COV2.S vaccination and SARS-CoV-2 variants. Germline-derived CDR1 and CDR2 are PRHDT and FYEKMQ (reference sequence). The CDR3 totals 12 residues. The germline V and J ends were trimmed by 2 bases and 4 bases, with 3 bases remaining between them. This clone is a singleton in its sample. Its antigen is unknown. Study-level results: Total responses of T cells may have been underestimated by the analyses of TCR breadth and depth. Vaccine recipients posted higher spike-specific TCR breadth than their placebo counterparts.

TCRdb's table, derived via immunoSEQ multiplex PCR, lists solely in-frame clones and lacks some. This table has just over 350,000 clones, around 90% appearing once. Source: peripheral blood, taken after recovery from COVID-19. The sequence derives from a human donor who had recovered from COVID-19. The J gene is TRBJ1-5, the V gene TRBV13; D is undetermined. CDR3: CASSLRNQPQHF. DNA for the CDR3: TGTGCCAGCAGCTTACGGAATCAGCCCCAGCATTTT.